A single sample is the source of the 22 T cell receptor beta chains below, sequenced in a study of blood T cells in healthy people across ages. Alongside a J-beta primer mix, a sample-barcoded 5' primer served in a second PCR lasting roughly 7 to 12 cycles. TCRdb redid the calling of the 5' RACE reads with MiXCR, one entry per CDR3 protein. Of hundreds of thousands of distinct CDR3 sequences listed, around 45% are singletons. The specimen sequenced was blood. The receptor set was obtained from a man in his 60s in good health.

The V call is TRBV5-1, the J call TRBJ2-1; D tentatively reads TRBD1 or TRBD2 (6 bases each). CDR1 is SGHRS and CDR2 is YFSETQ in the germline V gene. Deletions cut 3 bases from V and 8 bases from J, with 9 bases between. CDR3 length: 12 amino acids. CDR3 sequence: CASSSGADEQFF. CDR3 nucleotides: TGCGCCAGCAGCTCGGGGGCGGATGAGCAGTTCTTC.

This clonotype was picked up a small number of times. The V gene is TRBV5-1, the J gene TRBJ2-7; TRBD2 agrees at 8 bases. The J call may be wrong; the DNA end is better matched by TRBJ2-5. The CDR3 covers 17 residues. Per germline, CDR1 SGHRS and CDR2 YFSETQ. CDR3 nucleotides: TGCGCCAGCAGCTTTGACGCGGGGGGCCTTTTTGATGAGACCCAGTACTTC. This sequence encodes CASSFDAGGLFDETQYF.

This clonotype has only a few counts. The genes are TRBV20-1 and TRBJ2-5, with 8 bases lining up with TRBD2. V lost 6 bases and J lost 4; bases outside the gene matches: 7. There are 13 residues in the CDR3. Germline-derived CDR1 and CDR2 are DFQATT and SNEGSKA (reference sequence). CDR3 sequence (DNA): TGCAGTGCCCCACCGGGGGGGGGAGAGACCCAGTACTTC. This encodes CSAPPGGGETQYF.

V and J are TRBV20-1 and TRBJ2-1; either TRBD1 or TRBD2 may fit D (5 bases each). This CDR3 has 12 residues. Trimming left V 3 bases short and J 8 bases short, with 11 bases between. The germline V gene encodes CDR1 DFQATT and CDR2 SNEGSKA (reference sequence). CDR3 protein: CSASPRGDEQFF. The DNA for the CDR3 is TGCAGTGCTAGCCCTAGAGGGGATGAGCAGTTCTTC.

To note about this clonotype: At one end the junction does not follow the germline gene, possibly because of a read error. The chain is built from TRBV5-1 and TRBJ1-4, with D unresolved. The germline CDR1 and CDR2 sequences are SGHRS and YFSETQ. The CDR3 totals 15 residues. The CDR3 nucleotides read TGCGCCAGCAGCTTGGACCGCGCAACTATTGAAAAACTGTTTTTT. Translation gives CASSLDRATIEKLFF.

Points on this clonotype: Its ends do not fully match the called genes, so a read error is possible. V gene TRBV3-1 combines with J gene TRBJ2-3; no definite D call. Germline assignment: CDR1 LGHDT and CDR2 YNNKEL (reference sequence). The CDR3 runs to 13 residues. CDR3 sequence reads: CVSSPKGDRTQYF. The CDR3 nucleotides are TGTGTCAGCAGCCCAAAGGGCGATCGGACGCAGTATTTT.

The rearrangement uses TRBV3-1 and TRBJ1-2, with no clear D. CDR3 length equals 11 residues. The V end lost 0 bases, the J end lost 6 bases, and 2 bases lay between the germline ends. Per germline, CDR1 LGHDT and CDR2 YNNKEL (reference sequence). CDR3 amino acids: CASSQDNGYTF. Written as DNA, the CDR3 is TGTGCCAGCAGCCAAGATAATGGCTACACCTTC.

The table lists this clonotype with a count of one. The CDR3 DNA sequence: TGTGCCAACCGAAAGGCAGGGACTGTTGGCTACACCTTC. Protein: CANRKAGTVGYTF. The rearrangement links TRBV7-2 to TRBJ1-2, with TRBD1 as a possible D gene (5 bases). The germline V gene encodes CDR1 SGHTA and CDR2 FQGNSA. This CDR3 contains 13 residues. The V and J ends lost 10 bases and 7 bases respectively, with 19 bases between them.

This rearrangement joins TRBV12-3 or TRBV12-4 to TRBJ2-2; D perhaps matches TRBD2 (6 bases). The CDR3 runs to 16 residues. V was pared by 5 bases and J by 2 bases, with 15 bases between. The CDR3 DNA follows: TGTGCCAGCAGTCCCCGGGGGAAACCAAACACCGGGGAGCTGTTTTTT. It codes for CASSPRGKPNTGELFF.

The chain couples TRBV7-9 to TRBJ2-7; D possibly corresponds to TRBD1 (6 bases). Deletions cut 5 bases from V and 6 bases from J, with 23 bases between. The CDR3 covers 16 residues. Per the germline V gene, CDR1 is SEHNR and CDR2 is FQNEAQ (reference sequence). CDR3 nucleotide sequence: TGTGCCAGCAGCGGCCGTGGGGCAGGGGATCGTGGCGAGCAGTACTTC. Translation gives CASSGRGAGDRGEQYF.

The gene calls are TRBV12-3 or TRBV12-4 and TRBJ2-6; the D gene could be TRBD1 or TRBD2 (5 bases each). This CDR3 has 14 amino acids. Trimming shortened V by 10 bases and J by 3 bases, and 13 bases separated the two germline ends. The CDR3 bases are TGTGCCAACCGGGGCTCTGGTGGGGCCAACGTCCTGACTTTC. Its translation is CANRGSGGANVLTF.

The V and J genes are TRBV20-1 and TRBJ1-2, with 8 bases matching TRBD1. Trimming at V came to 2 bases and at J to 3 bases, leaving 11 bases not matched to a gene. Germline V lookup: CDR1 DFQATT, CDR2 SNEGSKA (reference sequence). The CDR3 is 16 amino acids. The DNA of the CDR3 is TGCAGTGCTAGACGAACAGGGGGTTATCGCGACTATGGCTACACCTTC. This gives the protein CSARRTGGYRDYGYTF.

V gene TRBV5-4 combines with J gene TRBJ2-7; D is unclear. The J call may be in error: the DNA end matches TRBJ2-4 better. Germline CDR1 reads SGHNT; CDR2 reads YYREEE (reference sequence). The CDR3 extends over 15 amino acids. The DNA for the CDR3 is TGTGCCAGCAGCTTGGAGGGTTCGGTCAAAAACATTCAGTACTTC. Translated: CASSLEGSVKNIQYF.

Only a few counts were recorded for this clonotype. The genes are TRBV3-1 and TRBJ2-5; 7 bases line up with TRBD2. This CDR3 comprises 12 residues. V lost 3 bases, J lost 9 bases, and 4 bases stayed unmatched. Germline loops: CDR1 LGHDT, CDR2 YNNKEL (reference sequence). The CDR3 protein is CASSQSGVAQYF. The CDR3 nucleotides read TGTGCCAGCAGCCAGAGCGGGGTGGCCCAGTACTTC.

The chain carries TRBV12-3 or TRBV12-4 and TRBJ1-5; D not certain. The CDR3 is 13 amino acids. V was cut by 6 bases and J by 4 bases, with 10 bases left in between. This CDR3 reads CASSPLNNQPQHF. The CDR3 nucleotides are TGTGCCAGCAGCCCCCTCAATAATCAGCCCCAGCATTTT.

This clonotype was recorded a few times. V usage is TRBV7-2 and J usage is TRBJ2-7, with 9 bases identical to TRBD2. This CDR3 contains 18 residues. V shed 3 bases and J 0 bases; nucleotides not matched to a gene: 12. The germline CDR1 and CDR2 sequences are SGHTA and FQGNSA. In DNA, the CDR3 is TGTGCCAGCAGCTTGGTTGATGGCAGCGGGGGGTTCTCCTACGAGCAGTACTTC. It translates to CASSLVDGSGGFSYEQYF.

This sequence joins TRBV20-1 and TRBJ2-1; TRBD1 matches 7 bases. The CDR3 has 12 amino acids. V trimming: 4 bases; J trimming: 5 bases; junction bases outside the gene matches: 2. In germline, CDR1 is DFQATT, CDR2 SNEGSKA (reference sequence). DNA for the CDR3: TGCAGTGCTAACAGGGGCCACAATGAGCAGTTCTTC. Its translation is CSANRGHNEQFF.

This clonotype occurred a few times. This chain joins TRBV2 and TRBJ1-2, with D perhaps matching TRBD1 (5 bases). Trimming pared 5 bases from V and 0 bases from J, leaving 13 bases between. The CDR3 has 15 residues. Per germline, CDR1 SNHLY and CDR2 FYNNEI. DNA for the CDR3: TGTGCCAGCAGTCTCGACAGTCGCCCTAACTATGGCTACACCTTC. Protein: CASSLDSRPNYGYTF. Full variable domain (outside the CDR3, taken from reference TRBV2 and TRBJ1-2): EPEVTQTPSHQVTQMGQEVILRCVPISNHLYFYWYRQILGQKVEFLVSFYNNEISEKSEIFDDQFSVERPDGSNFTLKIRSTKLEDSAMYFCASSLDSRPNYGYTFGSGTRLTVV.

V is TRBV18 and J is TRBJ2-3; D is unresolved. The CDR3 covers 14 residues. The ends were cut back, 4 bases at V and 3 bases at J, with 11 bases in the middle. The germline gives CDR1 KGHSH, CDR2 LQKENI. This CDR3 is CASSLNPPTDTQYF. CDR3 coding DNA: TGTGCCAGCTCACTAAACCCGCCGACAGATACGCAGTATTTT.

The chain employs TRBV12-3 or TRBV12-4 and TRBJ1-2; 8 positions agree with TRBD1. This CDR3 has 14 residues. After removal of 3 bases from V and 6 bases from J, the junction contained 6 bases not matched to a gene. CDR3 sequence: CASSLGRGPNGYTF. CDR3 sequence (DNA): TGTGCCAGCAGTTTGGGCAGGGGGCCGAATGGCTACACCTTC.

The chain employs TRBV18 and TRBJ2-5; 7 bases are a match to TRBD1. J lost 0 bases, V lost 6 bases, and 7 bases had no gene match. CDR3 length: 15 residues. Germline V gene lookup returns CDR1 KGHSH and CDR2 LQKENI. The CDR3 coding sequence is TGTGCCAGCTCGTGGACGGGACAGCACCAAGAGACCCAGTACTTC. This encodes CASSWTGQHQETQYF.

This clonotype occurred a few times. The CDR3 sequence is CASSPVRGGRGGGQTQYF. CDR3 nucleotides: TGTGCCAGCAGCCCAGTGAGGGGGGGCCGCGGGGGTGGACAGACCCAGTACTTC. The chain employs TRBV7-2 and TRBJ2-5, with a tentative D call TRBD2 (7 bases). Trimming left V 5 bases short and J 6 bases short, with 28 bases between. Germline V gene sequence: CDR1 SGHTA, CDR2 FQGNSA. The CDR3 length is 18 residues.